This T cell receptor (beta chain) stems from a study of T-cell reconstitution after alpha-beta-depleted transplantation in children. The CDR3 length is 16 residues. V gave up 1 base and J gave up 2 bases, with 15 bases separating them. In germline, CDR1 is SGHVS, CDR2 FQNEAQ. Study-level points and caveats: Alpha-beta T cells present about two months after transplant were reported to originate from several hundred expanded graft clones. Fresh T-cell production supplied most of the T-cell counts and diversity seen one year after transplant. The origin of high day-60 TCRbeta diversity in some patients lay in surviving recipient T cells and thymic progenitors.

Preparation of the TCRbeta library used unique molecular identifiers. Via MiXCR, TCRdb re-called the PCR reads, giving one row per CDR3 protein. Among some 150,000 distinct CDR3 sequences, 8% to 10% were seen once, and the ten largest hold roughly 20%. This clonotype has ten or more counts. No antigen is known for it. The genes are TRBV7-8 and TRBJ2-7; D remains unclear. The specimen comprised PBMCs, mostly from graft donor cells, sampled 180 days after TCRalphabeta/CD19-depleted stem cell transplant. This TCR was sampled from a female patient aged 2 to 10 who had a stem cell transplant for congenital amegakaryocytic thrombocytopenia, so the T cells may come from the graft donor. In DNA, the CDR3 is TGTGCCAGCAGCTTAGGAAGTCGATGGACCACCTACGAGCAGTACTTC. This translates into CASSLGSRWTTYEQYF. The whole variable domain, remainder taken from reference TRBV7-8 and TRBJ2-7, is GAGVSQSPRYKVAKRGQDVALRCDPISGHVSLFWYQQALGQGPEFLTYFQNEAQLDKSGLPSDRFFAERPEGSVSTLKIQRTQQEDSAVYLCASSLGSRWTTYEQYFGPGTRLTVT.